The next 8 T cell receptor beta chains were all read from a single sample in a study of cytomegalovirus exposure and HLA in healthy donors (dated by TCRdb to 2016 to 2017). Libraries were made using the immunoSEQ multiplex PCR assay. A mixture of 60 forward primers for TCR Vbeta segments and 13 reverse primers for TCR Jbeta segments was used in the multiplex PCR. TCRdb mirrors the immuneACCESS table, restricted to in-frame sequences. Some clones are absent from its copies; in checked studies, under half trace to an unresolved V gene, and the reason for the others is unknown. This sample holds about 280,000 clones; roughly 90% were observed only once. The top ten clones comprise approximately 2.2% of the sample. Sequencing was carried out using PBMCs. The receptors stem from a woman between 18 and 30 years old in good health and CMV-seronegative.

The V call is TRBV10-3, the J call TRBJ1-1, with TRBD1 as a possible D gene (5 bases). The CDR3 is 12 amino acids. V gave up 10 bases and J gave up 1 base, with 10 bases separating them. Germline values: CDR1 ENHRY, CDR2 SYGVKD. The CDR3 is CASLGGNTEAFF. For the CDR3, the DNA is TGTGCCAGCCTGGGGGGGAACACTGAAGCTTTCTTT.

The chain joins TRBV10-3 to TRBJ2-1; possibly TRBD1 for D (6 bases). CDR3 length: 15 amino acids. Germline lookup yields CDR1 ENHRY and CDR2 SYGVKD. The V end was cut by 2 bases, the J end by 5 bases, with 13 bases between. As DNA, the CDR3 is TGTGCCATCAGTGAGACTAGAGGGGGAAACAATGAGCAGTTCTTC. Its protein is CAISETRGGNNEQFF.

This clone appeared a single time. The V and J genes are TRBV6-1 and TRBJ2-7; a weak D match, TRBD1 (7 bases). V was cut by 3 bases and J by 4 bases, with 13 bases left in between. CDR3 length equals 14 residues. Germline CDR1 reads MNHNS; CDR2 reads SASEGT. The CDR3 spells CASSDRAGGYEQYF. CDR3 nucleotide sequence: TGTGCCAGCAGTGACAGGGCAGGGGGGTACGAGCAGTACTTC.

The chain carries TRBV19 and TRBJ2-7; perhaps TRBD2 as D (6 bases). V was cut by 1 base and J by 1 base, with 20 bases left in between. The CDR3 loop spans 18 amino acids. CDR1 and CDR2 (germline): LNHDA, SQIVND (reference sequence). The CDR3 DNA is TGTGCCAGTAGTATAGGGTCGGAGGGGAGCTCTGCGTCCTACGAGCAGTACTTC. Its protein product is CASSIGSEGSSASYEQYF.

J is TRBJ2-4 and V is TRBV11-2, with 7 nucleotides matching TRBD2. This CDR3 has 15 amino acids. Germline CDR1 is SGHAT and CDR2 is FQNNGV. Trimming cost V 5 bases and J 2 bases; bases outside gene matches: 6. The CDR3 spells CASSVGGGPKNIQYF. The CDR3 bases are TGTGCCAGCAGCGTTGGCGGGGGACCCAAAAACATTCAGTACTTC.

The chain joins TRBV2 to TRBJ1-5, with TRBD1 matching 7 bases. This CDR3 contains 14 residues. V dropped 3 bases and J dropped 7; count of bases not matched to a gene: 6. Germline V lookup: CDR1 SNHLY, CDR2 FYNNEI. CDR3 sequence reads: CASSDGRGEQPQHF. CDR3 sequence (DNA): TGTGCCAGCAGTGATGGCAGGGGGGAACAGCCCCAGCATTTT.

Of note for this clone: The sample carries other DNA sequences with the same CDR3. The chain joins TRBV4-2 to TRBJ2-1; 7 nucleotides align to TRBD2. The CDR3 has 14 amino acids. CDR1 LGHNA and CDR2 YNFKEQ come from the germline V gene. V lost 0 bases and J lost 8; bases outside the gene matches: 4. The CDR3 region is CASSQDAGVDEQFF. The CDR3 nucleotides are TGTGCCAGCAGCCAAGACGCGGGGGTGGATGAGCAGTTCTTC.

CDR3 nucleotides: TGCGCCAGCAGCTTCCTAGCGGATACGCAGTATTTT. Its translation: CASSFLADTQYF. This chain joins TRBV5-1 and TRBJ2-3, with D maybe TRBD2 (6 bases). V was cut by 2 bases and J by 6 bases, with 7 bases left in between. The CDR3 spans 12 residues. In germline, CDR1 is SGHRS, CDR2 YFSETQ.